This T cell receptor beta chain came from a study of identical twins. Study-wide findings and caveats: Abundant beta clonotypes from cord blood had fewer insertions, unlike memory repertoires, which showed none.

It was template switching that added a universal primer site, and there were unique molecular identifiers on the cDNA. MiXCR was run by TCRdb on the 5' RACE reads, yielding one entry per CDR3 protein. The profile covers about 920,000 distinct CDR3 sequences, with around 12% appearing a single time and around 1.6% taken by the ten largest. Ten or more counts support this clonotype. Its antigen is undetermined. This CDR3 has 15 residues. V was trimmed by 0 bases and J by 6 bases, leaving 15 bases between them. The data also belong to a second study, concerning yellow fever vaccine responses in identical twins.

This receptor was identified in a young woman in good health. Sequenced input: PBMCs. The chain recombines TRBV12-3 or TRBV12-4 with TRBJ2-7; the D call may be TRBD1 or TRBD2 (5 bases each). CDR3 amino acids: CASSLAGGGIGEQYF. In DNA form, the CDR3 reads TGTGCCAGCAGTTTAGCCGGTGGGGGAATCGGCGAGCAGTACTTC.